This TCR beta chain was sequenced during a study of T cell responses to AZD1222 COVID-19 vaccine. The study, taken as a whole, reports: Clonal diversity was possibly underestimated; the donors were predominantly white British and more often female. Two AZD1222 doses significantly raised spike-specific TCR breadth and depth over controls. Sampled repertoires all dated from after the peak T cell response.

Data came from immunoSEQ multiplex PCR; TCRdb stores just in-frame clones and leaves some out. This table has around 120,000 clones, about 90% appearing once. For this clone: As yet, its antigen is unknown.

The germline V gene has CDR1 LNHDA and CDR2 SQIVND (reference sequence). The CDR3 is 16 residues long. V lost 3 bases to trimming and J lost 0 bases; unmatched junction nucleotides: 4. The input for sequencing was peripheral blood, taken on day 0 of AZD1222 vaccination. The V and J genes are TRBV19 and TRBJ2-1; 8 bases fit TRBD2. The source of this sequence is an adult in good health. The CDR3 sequence is CASSMDSGTSYNEQFF. The DNA for the CDR3 is TGTGCCAGTAGTATGGATAGCGGGACCTCCTACAATGAGCAGTTCTTC.